A selection of T cell receptor beta chains follows, all from one sample in a study of STAT3 mutations in large granular lymphocyte leukemia. Clones were read by immunoSEQ multiplex PCR, and TCRdb kept only the in-frame ones, dropping some. Of roughly 11,000 clones in the sample, roughly three quarters were seen once. Sequencing input: peripheral blood mononuclear cells. These receptors were taken from a man aged 55 to 70 with T-cell large granular lymphocyte leukemia. Some clones in this sample may be carry-over from other donors' samples. The CDR3 runs from the conserved cysteine through the conserved F or W. Fields, in order: D gene, clone size, J gene, V gene, CDR3 DNA, CDR3 protein. A D gene is named only where the DNA matches it firmly. Part of the rows lack a size; the others show once, few, many or a class for expanded clones.

TRBD2,NA,TRBJ2-7,TRBV19,TGTGCCAGTAGTATAGGTGGTAGCGGGGTCACCTACGAGCAGTACTTC,CASSIGGSGVTYEQYF
TRBD1,NA,TRBJ1-3,TRBV5-1,TGCGCCAGCAGCGCGGGGACAGCTGGAAACACCATATATTTT,CASSAGTAGNTIYF
NA,NA,TRBJ2-1,TRBV9,TGTGCCAGCAGCGTAGGGGCAGGGCAAATTTCCTACAATGAGCAGTTCTTC,CASSVGAGQISYNEQFF
NA,NA,TRBJ2-1,TRBV5-1,TGCGCCAGCAGCTTGGTTAGCTACAATGAGCAGTTCTTC,CASSLVSYNEQFF
NA,few,TRBJ1-1,TRBV30,TGTGCCTGGAGTGGACAACCGAACACTGAAGCTTTCTTT,CAWSGQPNTEAFF
NA,NA,TRBJ2-1,TRBV30,TGTGCCTCCTCATCCTACAATGAGCAGTTCTTC,CASSSYNEQFF
NA,NA,TRBJ1-1,TRBV7-9,TGTGCCAGCAGCTTAGCGCCAAGAACTGAAGCTTTCTTT,CASSLAPRTEAFF
NA,NA,TRBJ2-5,TRBV5-4,TGTGCCAGCAGCTCGCAAAAAGAGACCCAGTACTTC,CASSSQKETQYF
NA,once,TRBJ1-1,TRBV30,TGTGCCTGGAGGATGCAGCAAGACACTGAAGCTTTCTTT,CAWRMQQDTEAFF
TRBD1,once,TRBJ2-1,TRBV27,TGTGCCAGCAGTCCCGGGACAGGGGCTAACAATGAGCAGTTCTTC,CASSPGTGANNEQFF
TRBD1,NA,TRBJ2-3,TRBV27,TGTGCCAGCAGTTCCCGAGGGACAGGGAGCACAGATACGCAGTATTTT,CASSSRGTGSTDTQYF
NA,NA,TRBJ2-2,TRBV7-9,TGTGCCAGCAGCTTGGTCGGGGAGCTGTTTTTT,CASSLVGELFF
TRBD2,NA,TRBJ2-7,TRBV11-2,TGTGCCAGCAGCTTACGACCCGGGACTAGCGGGAGTCGGGACGAGCAGTACTTC,CASSLRPGTSGSRDEQYF
TRBD1,NA,TRBJ2-3,TRBV27,TGTGCCAGCAGTCTAGGACAGGCCACAGATACGCAGTATTTT,CASSLGQATDTQYF
NA,NA,TRBJ2-6,TRBV5-1,TGCGCCACCCGAAGTAGTCAATTCTCTGGGGCCAACGTCCTGACTTTC,CATRSSQFSGANVLTF
TRBD2,NA,TRBJ2-7,TRBV6-5,TGTGCCAGCAGTTATCAAACAGCGGGGGGTACGAGGCAGTACTTC,CASSYQTAGGTRQYF
NA,NA,TRBJ1-2,TRBV5-4,TGTGCCAGCAGCTCCCCGACAGAGTCTATGGGCTACACCTTC,CASSSPTESMGYTF
NA,few,TRBJ2-3,TRBV2,TGTGCCAGCAGTGAGAACTCAAATACGCAGTATTTT,CASSENSNTQYF
NA,NA,TRBJ2-2,TRBV7-8,TGTGCCAGCAGCCCACTCGGAGGAGCGGTCGGGGAGCTGTTTTTT,CASSPLGGAVGELFF
NA,NA,TRBJ2-1,TRBV5-4,TGTGCCAGCAGCTTGGAAGTGAACCCTAACAATGAGCAGTTCTTC,CASSLEVNPNNEQFF
NA,NA,TRBJ1-4,TRBV4-1,TGCGCCAGCAGCCCTGAAGCGCTAGGAAAACTGTTTTTT,CASSPEALGKLFF
TRBD1,NA,TRBJ2-3,TRBV7-9,TGTGCCAGCAGCTTAGCTCAGGGGGCTTCAGATACGCAGTATTTT,CASSLAQGASDTQYF
TRBD2,once,TRBJ2-7,TRBV6-5,TGTGCCAGCAGGGGAGGGTCTGGCCAGTACTTC,CASRGGSGQYF
NA,NA,TRBJ2-2,TRBV10-1,TGCGCCAGCAGTGAGTCGGGGCCTATTACCGGGGAGCTGTTTTTT,CASSESGPITGELFF
NA,NA,TRBJ1-3,TRBV5-5,TGTGCCAGCAGCTTCGAAACAGGGACAGGAAACACCATATATTTT,CASSFETGTGNTIYF
NA,NA,TRBJ2-6,TRBV4-3,TGCGCCAGCAGCCAGAGGGGTAGCGGGGCCAACGTCCTGACTTTC,CASSQRGSGANVLTF
NA,few,TRBJ2-1,TRBV11-2,TGTGCCAGCAGCTTAGCAGGGAATGAGCAGTTCTTC,CASSLAGNEQFF
NA,NA,TRBJ1-2,TRBV30,TGTGCCTGGACGGTTCCGGGGTTCGATGGCTACACCTTC,CAWTVPGFDGYTF